Each of the 20 T cell receptor beta chains below was sequenced from the same sample in a study of cytomegalovirus exposure and HLA in healthy donors. Vbeta (60) and Jbeta (13) primers were used in the PCR. Only in-frame clones appear in the TCRdb table, and some are missing; sequencing was by immunoSEQ multiplex PCR. The repertoire holds 100,000 to 150,000 clones, with roughly 68% as singletons. What was sequenced was PBMCs. The receptors originated from a woman aged 45-65 years in good health and CMV-seropositive.

The rearrangement links TRBV5-1 to TRBJ2-1; 8 bases fit TRBD2. CDR1 and CDR2 from the germline V gene are SGHRS and YFSETQ. The CDR3 length is 14 residues. Trimming at V came to 5 bases and at J to 3 bases, leaving 4 bases not matched to a gene. CDR3 sequence (DNA): TGCGCCAGCAGGGAGACTAGCGACTACAATGAGCAGTTCTTC. This translates into CASRETSDYNEQFF.

This chain joins TRBV29-1 and TRBJ1-2; TRBD1 matches 12 bases. The trim removed 4 bases at V and 5 bases at J, leaving 2 bases unmatched. The CDR3 contains 13 residues. CDR1 is SQVTM and CDR2 is ANQGSEA in the germline V gene. The CDR3 protein is CSVGGQGAYGYTF. Written as DNA, the CDR3 is TGCAGCGTTGGGGGACAGGGGGCATATGGCTACACCTTC.

This chain uses TRBV7-8 with TRBJ1-1, with D possibly TRBD1 on 5 matching bases. CDR1 and CDR2 from the germline V gene are SGHVS and FQNEAQ. The CDR3 consists of 13 residues. V lost 4 bases and J lost 11, with 17 bases in between. This chain's CDR3 is CASSSVAGREAFF. CDR3 coding DNA: TGTGCCAGCAGCTCCGTTGCGGGGCGAGAGGCTTTCTTT.

The chain uses TRBV19 and TRBJ2-1; TRBD1 matches at 7 bases. V lost 7 bases, J lost 6 bases, and 12 bases stayed unmatched. CDR3 size: 15 residues. The germline CDR1 and CDR2 sequences are LNHDA and SQIVND (reference sequence). CDR3 sequence: CASKGAGSPLNEQFF. Here the CDR3 DNA reads TGTGCCAGTAAGGGGGCGGGTTCACCGCTCAATGAGCAGTTCTTC.

The V gene is TRBV9, the J gene TRBJ2-3, with D possibly TRBD2 on 5 matching bases. This CDR3 is built from 14 residues. The V gene lost 4 bases and the J gene lost 9 bases, with 18 bases spanning the gap. Per germline, CDR1 SGDLS and CDR2 YYNGEE. CDR3 amino acids: CASSRVLRENTQYF. The CDR3, as DNA: TGTGCCAGCAGCCGCGTTCTAAGGGAGAACACGCAGTATTTT.

The gene calls are TRBV4-2 and TRBJ1-2, with a tentative D call TRBD1 (6 bases). CDR1 and CDR2 from the germline V gene are LGHNA and YNFKEQ. The CDR3 contains 16 residues. V lost 0 bases and J 8 bases, leaving 19 bases between the germline ends. The CDR3 DNA sequence: TGTGCCAGCAGCCAAGATACGACAGGCGGGCCTCGGGGCTACACCTTC. This translates into CASSQDTTGGPRGYTF.

V usage is TRBV18 and J usage is TRBJ1-1; tentatively, D is TRBD1 (5 bases). The CDR3 loop spans 13 amino acids. Trimming stripped 5 bases from V and 5 bases from J, with 12 bases between. Germline V gives CDR1 KGHSH, CDR2 LQKENI. In DNA, the CDR3 is TGTGCCAGCTCATCTACAGGTCAGACTGAAGCTTTCTTT. It translates to CASSSTGQTEAFF.

The rearrangement links TRBV18 to TRBJ1-1; D remains ambiguous. Germline V gene lookup returns CDR1 KGHSH and CDR2 LQKENI. V lost 3 bases, J lost 1 base, and 6 bases lay in between. The CDR3 is made up of 13 amino acids. The CDR3 nucleotides read TGTGCCAGCTCACCCGAGGGGAACACTGAAGCTTTCTTT. Translation: CASSPEGNTEAFF.

This clone was counted once. The rearrangement joins TRBV10-2 to TRBJ2-2; 7 bases are shared with TRBD1. Germline V gives CDR1 WSHSY, CDR2 SAAADI. The V segment lost 8 bases and the J segment 1 base; nucleotides outside the gene matches: 4. This CDR3 spans 14 amino acids. The CDR3, as DNA: TGCGCCAGCTCGGACAGGATGAACACCGGGGAGCTGTTTTTT. Protein product: CASSDRMNTGELFF.

As for this clone: The conserved closing phenylalanine or tryptophan is absent in this CDR3, likely reflecting a read error. It is unclear where the CDR3 begins or ends on the DNA, so no DNA is shown, and the CDR3 is as TCRdb lists it. V and J are TRBV19 and TRBJ1-1. From its first to its last residue, the CDR3 has 13 amino acids. Germline CDR1 reads LNHDA; CDR2 reads SQIVND (reference sequence). CDR3 residues: CASSPPNRGGAQL.

The rearrangement links TRBV10-2 to TRBJ2-3; possible D gene TRBD1, 6 bases. There are 16 residues in the CDR3. The germline V gene has CDR1 WSHSY and CDR2 SAAADI. The V and J ends lost 7 bases and 4 bases respectively, with 21 bases between them. The CDR3 sequence is CASTPRSRGKADTQYF. In nucleotides, the CDR3 is TGCGCCAGCACCCCCAGGAGTAGGGGGAAGGCAGATACGCAGTATTTT.

This chain connects TRBV2 to TRBJ2-1; 9 bases map to TRBD1. CDR1 is SNHLY and CDR2 is FYNNEI in the germline V gene. This CDR3 has 13 amino acids. V was clipped by 5 bases and J by 10 bases; unmatched bases: 6. CDR3 region: CASSRDRVDEQFF. The CDR3 region has the DNA TGTGCCAGCAGTAGGGACAGGGTAGACGAGCAGTTCTTC. Filled out from reference TRBV2 and TRBJ2-1, the complete variable domain reads EPEVTQTPSHQVTQMGQEVILRCVPISNHLYFYWYRQILGQKVEFLVSFYNNEISEKSEIFDDQFSVERPDGSNFTLKIRSTKLEDSAMYFCASSRDRVDEQFFGPGTRLTVL.

This sequence joins TRBV7-2 and TRBJ1-1, with 7 bases fitting TRBD1. The germline V gene has CDR1 SGHTA and CDR2 FQGNSA. V was pared by 2 bases and J by 10 bases, with 7 bases of the junction left unmatched. The CDR3 covers 13 residues. CDR3: CASSLLPGQRAFF. In DNA, the CDR3 is TGTGCCAGCAGCTTATTACCGGGACAGCGAGCTTTCTTT.

This clone was recorded a few times. CDR3 nucleotide sequence: TGTGCCGAGAATACCGGGACAAGGATCGGCACCTTC. Translation: CAENTGTRIGTF. The chain employs TRBV30 and TRBJ1-2; maybe TRBD1 (6 bases). With 8 bases removed from V and 13 bases from J, the gap between germline ends came to 23 bases. There are 12 residues in the CDR3. Germline lookup yields CDR1 GTSNPN and CDR2 SVGIG (reference sequence).

The chain carries TRBV5-4 and TRBJ2-6; D ambiguous. This CDR3 is 16 amino acids long. Germline CDR1 SGHNT, CDR2 YYREEE (reference sequence). Deletions cut 0 bases from V and 0 bases from J, with 7 bases between. CDR3 nucleotides: TGTGCCAGCAGCTTGGGGCAAACCTCTGGGGCCAACGTCCTGACTTTC. Translating it yields CASSLGQTSGANVLTF.

This chain connects TRBV5-6 to TRBJ2-7; 7 nucleotides match TRBD1. V was pared by 4 bases and J by 3 bases, with 22 bases of the junction left unmatched. The germline V gene has CDR1 SGHDT and CDR2 YYEEEE. The CDR3 consists of 19 residues. The CDR3 nucleotides read TGTGCCAGCAGCCCAACTACTAACCGGGACAGAAGGGCAAACTACGAGCAGTACTTC. It translates to CASSPTTNRDRRANYEQYF.

The chain recombines TRBV28 with TRBJ2-1, with D unclear. CDR3 length: 11 amino acids. In germline, CDR1 is MDHEN, CDR2 SYDVKM. V shed 8 bases and J shed 7 bases, with 9 bases lying between them. This chain's CDR3 is CASGPWNEQFF. In DNA form, the CDR3 reads TGTGCCAGCGGCCCCTGGAATGAGCAGTTCTTC. Drawing the rest from reference TRBV28 and TRBJ2-1, the complete variable domain is DVKVTQSSRYLVKRTGEKVFLECVQDMDHENMFWYRQDPGLGLRLIYFSYDVKMKEKGDIPEGYSVSREKKERFSLILESASTNQTSMYLCASGPWNEQFFGPGTRLTVL.

V usage is TRBV9 and J usage is TRBJ2-2, with 8 bases matching TRBD1. CDR3 size: 19 residues. V was clipped by 0 bases and J by 7 bases; unmatched bases: 17. The germline CDR1 and CDR2 sequences are SGDLS and YYNGEE. CDR3 loop: CASSVVPVVGTGSVGELFF. Written as DNA, the CDR3 is TGTGCCAGCAGCGTAGTACCCGTTGTGGGGACAGGCTCGGTCGGGGAGCTGTTTTTT.

The rearrangement uses TRBV19 and TRBJ1-1; TRBD1 might be the D (6 bases). The germline CDR1 and CDR2 sequences are LNHDA and SQIVND (reference sequence). V lost 0 bases to trimming and J lost 2 bases, with 10 bases between them. The CDR3 runs 15 residues. The CDR3 region is CASSIDTGPNTEAFF. The CDR3 DNA reads TGTGCCAGTAGTATAGATACAGGGCCCAACACTGAAGCTTTCTTT.

This clone was seen only once. This chain joins TRBV10-2 and TRBJ1-1; D gene ambiguous. CDR1 is WSHSY and CDR2 is SAAADI in the germline V gene. There are 13 residues in the CDR3. V was shortened by 4 bases and J by 6 bases, with 12 bases between the two germline ends. CDR3 nucleotides: TGCGCCAGCAGTGTTCGGGAATCAGCTGAAGCTTTCTTT. Amino acid sequence: CASSVRESAEAFF.